The clone carrying this T cell receptor beta chain was seen more than once but under ten times. Those enrolled in Seattle joined during active infection and were followed longitudinally afterward. The sample originates from a study of blood T cell repertoires in COVID-19. Study-level background: The samples span acute and convalescent COVID-19 from the United States, Italy and Spain. The analysed material was cDNA or gDNA that came from T cells, B-cell-depleted T cells, or PBMCs.

The CDR3 covers 13 residues. The germline CDR1 and CDR2 sequences are SGHTA and FQGNSA. V was trimmed by 4 bases and J by 4 bases, leaving 10 bases between them. Repertoires were generated with immunoSEQ multiplex PCR, while TCRdb's copy carries only in-frame clones and drops some. The table records roughly 220,000 clones, 82% of them present only once. The source of this sequence is a woman at least 80 years old with COVID-19, enrolled during active disease. The rearrangement links TRBV7-2 to TRBJ2-5; D is ambiguous. Sample: peripheral blood. Written as DNA, the CDR3 is TGTGCCAGCAGCTACCTCCGCGGAGAGACCCAGTACTTC. Its translation: CASSYLRGETQYF.